This T cell receptor beta chain is from a study of blood T cell repertoires in COVID-19. V was trimmed by 1 base and J by 4 bases, leaving 8 bases between them. CDR1 LGHDT and CDR2 YNNKEL come from the germline V gene (reference sequence). The CDR3 covers 14 residues. The data were produced by immunoSEQ multiplex PCR, yet TCRdb's version contains in-frame clones alone and is incomplete. The sample records approximately 490,000 clones, roughly 87% being singletons. The source of this sequence is a woman younger than 30 who had recovered from COVID-19. The V and J genes are TRBV3-1 (or the pseudogene TRBV3-2) and TRBJ2-1; D unclear. The sample comprised PBMCs or T cells enriched from blood (not recorded which). CDR3 DNA sequence: TGTGCCAGCAGCCAAGTCTCAGTTTACAATGAGCAGTTCTTC. Residues: CASSQVSVYNEQFF.